Presented here are 17 T cell receptor beta chains from one specimen sequenced in a study of blood T cell repertoires in COVID-19. The repertoire was sequenced with immunoSEQ multiplex PCR; TCRdb's copy has only in-frame clones and lacks some. Seen here are under 250,000 clones, around 86% observed once, and the top ten hold about 6.3%. Sequencing was carried out using peripheral blood. The receptors were gathered from a man aged 60-69 years who had recovered from COVID-19.

Worth noting for this clone: A read error may produce the germline difference seen at one junction end. The chain links TRBV28 to TRBJ1-2; D perhaps matches TRBD1 (5 bases). Germline CDR1 is MDHEN and CDR2 is SYDVKM. This CDR3 spans 14 amino acids. The CDR3 loop reads CASSWGGINYDYTF. CDR3 bases: TGTGCCAGCAGTTGGGGGGGGATCAACTATGACTACACCTTC.

V usage is TRBV28 and J usage is TRBJ2-5; D gene uncertain. CDR1 and CDR2 from the germline V gene are MDHEN and SYDVKM. The CDR3 runs 12 residues. Trimming shortened V by 1 base and J by 4 bases, and 4 bases separated the two germline ends. The CDR3 spells CASSLSSETQYF. CDR3 in DNA: TGTGCCAGCAGTTTATCATCAGAGACCCAGTACTTC. The complete variable domain, with remaining parts taken from reference TRBV28 and TRBJ2-5, reads DVKVTQSSRYLVKRTGEKVFLECVQDMDHENMFWYRQDPGLGLRLIYFSYDVKMKEKGDIPEGYSVSREKKERFSLILESASTNQTSMYLCASSLSSETQYFGPGTRLLVL.

The chain has TRBV2 and TRBJ1-6, with TRBD1 as a possible D gene (6 bases). Germline V gene sequence: CDR1 SNHLY, CDR2 FYNNEI. The CDR3 extends over 17 amino acids. V lost 7 bases and J lost 4, with 20 bases in between. The CDR3 DNA reads as TGTGCCAGCACTCTGGGGGGGGCCCGCCGATATAATTCACCCCTCCACTTT. It codes for CASTLGGARRYNSPLHF.

The chain employs TRBV5-1 and TRBJ2-3, with 12 bases that match TRBD2. Per the germline V gene, CDR1 is SGHRS and CDR2 is YFSETQ. The CDR3 length is 15 residues. The J segment lost 2 bases and the V segment lost 4 bases, leaving 2 bases of the junction unmatched. The CDR3 coding sequence is TGCGCCAGCAGCCGACTAGCGGGGGACACAGATACGCAGTATTTT. Encoded protein: CASSRLAGDTDTQYF.

This chain uses TRBV7-8 with TRBJ2-6, with 8 bases that match TRBD1. The germline CDR1 and CDR2 sequences are SGHVS and FQNEAQ. The CDR3 length is 18 residues. The V segment lost 5 bases and the J segment 0 bases; nucleotides outside the gene matches: 9. CDR3 region: CASSLLGQGFSGANVLTF. In nucleotides, the CDR3 is TGTGCCAGCAGCCTCCTAGGACAGGGTTTCTCTGGGGCCAACGTCCTGACTTTC.

The chain employs TRBV19 and TRBJ1-5; possibly TRBD1 for D (5 bases). The length of the CDR3 is 16 residues. The ends were cut back, 3 bases at V and 2 bases at J, with 14 bases in the middle. The germline V gene encodes CDR1 LNHDA and CDR2 SQIVND (reference sequence). CDR3: CASSMSGQGGNQPQHF. The CDR3 DNA follows: TGTGCCAGTAGTATGAGTGGTCAGGGCGGCAATCAGCCCCAGCATTTT.

V is TRBV28 and J is TRBJ2-7; D is possibly TRBD1 (8 bases). The CDR3 is 15 residues long. The V gene's germline CDR1 is MDHEN and CDR2 SYDVKM. V gave up 6 bases and J gave up 5 bases, with 20 bases separating them. CDR3 sequence (DNA): TGTGCCAGCAGCGAACCCAGGGGGCGGGAGAACGAGCAGTACTTC. The encoded protein is CASSEPRGRENEQYF. Full variable domain (rest looked up from reference TRBV28 and TRBJ2-7): DVKVTQSSRYLVKRTGEKVFLECVQDMDHENMFWYRQDPGLGLRLIYFSYDVKMKEKGDIPEGYSVSREKKERFSLILESASTNQTSMYLCASSEPRGRENEQYFGPGTRLTVT.

The DNA of the CDR3 is TGTGCCAGCAGCCAAAGCAGGGGGACCTTTGGGGCCAACGTCCTGACTTTC. Amino acid sequence: CASSQSRGTFGANVLTF. This sequence joins TRBV4-2 and TRBJ2-6; 7 bases are a match to TRBD1. After removal of 2 bases from V and 3 bases from J, the junction contained 7 bases not matched to a gene. CDR1 LGHNA and CDR2 YNFKEQ come from the germline V gene. The length of the CDR3 is 17 residues.

This clone was counted once. V usage is TRBV7-6 and J usage is TRBJ2-3; 8 nucleotides align to TRBD1. Germline V gives CDR1 SGHVS, CDR2 FNYEAQ. The trim removed 1 base at V and 5 bases at J, leaving 8 bases unmatched. The CDR3 extends over 16 amino acids. This chain's CDR3 is CASSLGQGKSGDTQYF. Written as DNA, the CDR3 is TGTGCCAGCAGCTTAGGACAGGGGAAGTCAGGAGATACGCAGTATTTT.

This clone turned up a few times. The chain combines TRBV4-2 with TRBJ1-6, with 9 bases aligning to TRBD1. This CDR3 has 17 residues. Trimming cost V 0 bases and J 13 bases; bases outside gene matches: 13. From germline, CDR1 is LGHNA and CDR2 YNFKEQ. The chain's CDR3 is CASSQDLVSGTGNPLHF. In DNA form, the CDR3 reads TGTGCCAGCAGCCAAGATCTAGTTAGTGGGACAGGGAACCCCCTCCACTTT.

This chain connects TRBV4-1 to TRBJ2-5; TRBD2 might be the D (6 bases). The CDR3 is 16 amino acids. Germline assignment: CDR1 MGHRA and CDR2 YSYEKL. Trimming removed 1 base at V and 7 bases at J, with 19 bases between. For the CDR3, the DNA is TGCGCCAGCAGCCAAGGAGGCGGGGCCCCAAGAGTGACCCAGTACTTC. This sequence encodes CASSQGGGAPRVTQYF.

This chain links TRBV5-4 with TRBJ2-7; no clear D. The germline V and J ends were trimmed by 2 bases and 8 bases, with 11 bases remaining between them. In germline, CDR1 is SGHNT, CDR2 YYREEE (reference sequence). This CDR3 contains 12 residues. CDR3: CASSFEQAKQYF. The CDR3 DNA sequence: TGTGCCAGCAGCTTCGAGCAGGCTAAGCAGTACTTC. The whole variable domain, filled in from reference TRBV5-4 and TRBJ2-7, reads ETGVTQSPTHLIKTRGQQVTLRCSSQSGHNTVSWYQQALGQGPQFIFQYYREEENGRGNFPPRFSGLQFPNYSSELNVNALELDDSALYLCASSFEQAKQYFGPGTRLTVT.

The genes are TRBV11-2 and TRBJ2-1; the D gene is possibly TRBD2 (6 bases). CDR1 and CDR2 (germline): SGHAT, FQNNGV. The V and J ends lost 5 bases and 0 bases respectively, with 11 bases between them. The CDR3 spans 15 residues. CDR3: CASSPRRGSYNEQFF. CDR3 in DNA: TGTGCCAGCAGCCCCCGGAGGGGCTCCTACAATGAGCAGTTCTTC.

J is TRBJ2-1 and V is TRBV19; 10 positions agree with TRBD2. This CDR3 contains 16 residues. Trimming cost V 4 bases and J 5 bases; bases outside gene matches: 8. Looked up from germline, CDR1 is LNHDA and CDR2 is SQIVND (reference sequence). The CDR3 DNA sequence: TGTGCCAGTAGTAAGCCGAGCGGGAGGGGACACAATGAGCAGTTCTTC. Translation gives CASSKPSGRGHNEQFF. Filled out from reference TRBV19 and TRBJ2-1, the complete variable domain reads DGGITQSPKYLFRKEGQNVTLSCEQNLNHDAMYWYRQDPGQGLRLIYYSQIVNDFQKGDIAEGYSVSREKKESFPLTVTSAQKNPTAFYLCASSKPSGRGHNEQFFGPGTRLTVL.

This chain joins TRBV7-2 and TRBJ2-7, with 7 bases that match TRBD1. CDR1 SGHTA and CDR2 FQGNSA come from the germline V gene. V lost 5 bases and J lost 4; bases outside the gene matches: 11. The CDR3 loop spans 15 amino acids. The CDR3: CASSQGGGLVYEQYF. In DNA, the CDR3 is TGTGCCAGCAGCCAAGGGGGCGGTCTGGTGTACGAGCAGTACTTC.

This clone appeared once. V gene TRBV6-5 combines with J gene TRBJ1-2, with D tentatively TRBD1 (5 bases). Trimming left V 6 bases short and J 6 bases short, with 17 bases between. The CDR3 runs 14 residues. Germline CDR1 MNHEY, CDR2 SVGAGI. The CDR3 sequence is CASSPGTPSHGYTF. DNA for the CDR3: TGTGCCAGCAGCCCCGGGACTCCGAGTCATGGCTACACCTTC.

CDR3 residues: CASSPLAGGGETQYF. The CDR3 nucleotides read TGTGCCAGCTCACCACTAGCCGGAGGAGGAGAGACCCAGTACTTC. The chain employs TRBV18 and TRBJ2-5; D is perhaps TRBD2 (5 bases). With 1 base removed from V and 4 bases from J, the gap between germline ends came to 13 bases. This CDR3 is 15 amino acids long. Germline V gene data show CDR1 as KGHSH and CDR2 as LQKENI.